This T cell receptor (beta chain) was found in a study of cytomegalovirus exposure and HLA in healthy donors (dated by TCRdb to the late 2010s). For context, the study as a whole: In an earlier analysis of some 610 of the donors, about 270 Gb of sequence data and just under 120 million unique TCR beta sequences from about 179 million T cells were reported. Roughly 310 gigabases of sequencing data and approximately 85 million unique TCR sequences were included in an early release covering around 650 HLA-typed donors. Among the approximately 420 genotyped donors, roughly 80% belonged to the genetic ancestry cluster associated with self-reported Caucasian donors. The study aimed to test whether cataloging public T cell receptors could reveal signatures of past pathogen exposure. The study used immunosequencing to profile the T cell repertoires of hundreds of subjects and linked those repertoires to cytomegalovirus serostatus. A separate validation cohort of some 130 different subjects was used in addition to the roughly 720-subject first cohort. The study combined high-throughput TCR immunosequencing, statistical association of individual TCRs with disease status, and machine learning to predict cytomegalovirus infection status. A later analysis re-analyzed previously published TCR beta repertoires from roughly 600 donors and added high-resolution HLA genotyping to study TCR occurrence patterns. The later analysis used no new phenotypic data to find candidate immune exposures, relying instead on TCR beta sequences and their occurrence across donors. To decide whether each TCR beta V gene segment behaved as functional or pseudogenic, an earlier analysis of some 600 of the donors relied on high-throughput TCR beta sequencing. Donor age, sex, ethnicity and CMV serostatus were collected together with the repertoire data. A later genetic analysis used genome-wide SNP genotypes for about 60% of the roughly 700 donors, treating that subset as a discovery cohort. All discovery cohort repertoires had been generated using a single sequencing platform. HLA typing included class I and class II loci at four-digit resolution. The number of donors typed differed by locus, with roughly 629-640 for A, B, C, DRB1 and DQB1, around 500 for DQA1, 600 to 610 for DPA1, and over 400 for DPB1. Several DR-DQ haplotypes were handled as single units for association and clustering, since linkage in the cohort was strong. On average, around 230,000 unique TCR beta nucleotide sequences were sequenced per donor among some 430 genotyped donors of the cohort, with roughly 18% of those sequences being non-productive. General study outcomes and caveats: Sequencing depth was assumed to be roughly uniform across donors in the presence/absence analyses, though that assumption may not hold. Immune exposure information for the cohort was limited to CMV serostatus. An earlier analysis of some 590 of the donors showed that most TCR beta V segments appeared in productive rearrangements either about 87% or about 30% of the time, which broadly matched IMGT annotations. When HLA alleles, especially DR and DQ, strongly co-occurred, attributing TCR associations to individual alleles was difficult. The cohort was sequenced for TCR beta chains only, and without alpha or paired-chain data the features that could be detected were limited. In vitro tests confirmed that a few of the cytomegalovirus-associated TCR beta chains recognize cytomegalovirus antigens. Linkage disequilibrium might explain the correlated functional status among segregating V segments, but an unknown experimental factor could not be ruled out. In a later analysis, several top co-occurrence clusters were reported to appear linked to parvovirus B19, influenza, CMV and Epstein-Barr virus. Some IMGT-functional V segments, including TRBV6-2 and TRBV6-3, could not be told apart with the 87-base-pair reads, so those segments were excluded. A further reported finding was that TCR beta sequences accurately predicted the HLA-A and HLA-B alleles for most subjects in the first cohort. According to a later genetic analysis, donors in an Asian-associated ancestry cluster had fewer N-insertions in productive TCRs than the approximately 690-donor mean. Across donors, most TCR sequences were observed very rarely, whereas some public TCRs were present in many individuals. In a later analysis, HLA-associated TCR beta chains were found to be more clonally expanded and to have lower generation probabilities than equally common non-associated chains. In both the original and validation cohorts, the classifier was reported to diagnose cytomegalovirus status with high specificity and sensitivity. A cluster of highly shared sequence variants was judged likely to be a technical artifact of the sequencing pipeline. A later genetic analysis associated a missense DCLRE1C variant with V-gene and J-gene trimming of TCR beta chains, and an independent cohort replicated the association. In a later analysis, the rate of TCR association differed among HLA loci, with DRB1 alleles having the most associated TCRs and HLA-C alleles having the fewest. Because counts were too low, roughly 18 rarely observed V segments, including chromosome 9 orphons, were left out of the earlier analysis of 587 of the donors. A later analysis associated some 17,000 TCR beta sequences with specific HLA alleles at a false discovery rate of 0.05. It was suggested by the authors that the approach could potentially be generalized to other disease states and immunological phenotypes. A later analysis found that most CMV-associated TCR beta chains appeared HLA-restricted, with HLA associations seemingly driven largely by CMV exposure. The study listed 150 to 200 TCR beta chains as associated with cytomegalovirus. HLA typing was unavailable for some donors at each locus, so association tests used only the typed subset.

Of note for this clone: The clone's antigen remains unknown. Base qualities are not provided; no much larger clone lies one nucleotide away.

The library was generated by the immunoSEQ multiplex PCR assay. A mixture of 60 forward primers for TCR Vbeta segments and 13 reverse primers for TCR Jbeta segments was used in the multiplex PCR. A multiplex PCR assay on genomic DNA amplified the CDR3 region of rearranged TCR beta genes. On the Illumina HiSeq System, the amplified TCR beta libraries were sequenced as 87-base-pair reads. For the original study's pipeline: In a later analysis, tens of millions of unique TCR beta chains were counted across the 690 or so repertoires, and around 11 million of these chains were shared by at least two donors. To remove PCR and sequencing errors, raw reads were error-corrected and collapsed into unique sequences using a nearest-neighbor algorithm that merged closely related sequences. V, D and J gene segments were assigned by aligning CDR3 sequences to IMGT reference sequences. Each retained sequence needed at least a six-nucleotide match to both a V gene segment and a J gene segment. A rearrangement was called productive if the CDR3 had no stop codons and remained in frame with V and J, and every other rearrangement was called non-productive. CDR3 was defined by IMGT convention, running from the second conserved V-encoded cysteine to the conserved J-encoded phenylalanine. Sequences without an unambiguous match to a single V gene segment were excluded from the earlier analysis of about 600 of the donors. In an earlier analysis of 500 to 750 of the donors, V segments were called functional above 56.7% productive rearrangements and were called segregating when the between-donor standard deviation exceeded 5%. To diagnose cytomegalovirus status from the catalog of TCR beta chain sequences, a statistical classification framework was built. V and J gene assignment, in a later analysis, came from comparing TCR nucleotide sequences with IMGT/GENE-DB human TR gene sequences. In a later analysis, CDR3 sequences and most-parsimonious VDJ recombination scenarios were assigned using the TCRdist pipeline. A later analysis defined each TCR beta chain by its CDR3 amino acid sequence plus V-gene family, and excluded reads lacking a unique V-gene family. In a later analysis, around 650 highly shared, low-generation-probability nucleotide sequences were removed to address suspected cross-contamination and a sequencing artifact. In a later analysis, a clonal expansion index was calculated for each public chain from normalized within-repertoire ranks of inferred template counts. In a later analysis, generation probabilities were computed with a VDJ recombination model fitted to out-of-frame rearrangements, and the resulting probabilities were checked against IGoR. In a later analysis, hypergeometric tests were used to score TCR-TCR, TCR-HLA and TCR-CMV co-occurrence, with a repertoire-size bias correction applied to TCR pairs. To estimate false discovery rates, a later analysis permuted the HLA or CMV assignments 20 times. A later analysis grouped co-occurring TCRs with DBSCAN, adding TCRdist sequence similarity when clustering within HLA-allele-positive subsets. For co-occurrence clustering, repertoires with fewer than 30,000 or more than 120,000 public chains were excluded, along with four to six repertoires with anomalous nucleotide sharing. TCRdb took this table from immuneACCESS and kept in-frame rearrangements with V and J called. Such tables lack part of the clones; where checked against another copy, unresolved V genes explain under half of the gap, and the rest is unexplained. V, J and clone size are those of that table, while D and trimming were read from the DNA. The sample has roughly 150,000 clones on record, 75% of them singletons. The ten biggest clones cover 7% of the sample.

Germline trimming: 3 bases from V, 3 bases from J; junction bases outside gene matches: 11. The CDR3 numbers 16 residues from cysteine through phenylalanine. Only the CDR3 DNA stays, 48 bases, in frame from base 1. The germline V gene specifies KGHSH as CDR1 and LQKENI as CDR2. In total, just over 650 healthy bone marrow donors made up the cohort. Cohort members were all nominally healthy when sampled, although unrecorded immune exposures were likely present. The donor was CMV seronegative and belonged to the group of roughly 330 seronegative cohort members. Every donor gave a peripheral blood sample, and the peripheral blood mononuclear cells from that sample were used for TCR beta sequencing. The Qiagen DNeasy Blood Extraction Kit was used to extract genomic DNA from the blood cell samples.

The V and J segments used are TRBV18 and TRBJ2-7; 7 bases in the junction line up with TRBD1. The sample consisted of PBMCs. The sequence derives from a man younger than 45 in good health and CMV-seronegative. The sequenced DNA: TGTGCCAGCTCACCGAGCCCCGGGACAGTGAGCTACGAGCAGTACTTC. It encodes CASSPSPGTVSYEQYF.